This T cell receptor (beta chain) was found in a study of OX40 agonist ivuxolimab in advanced cancers. Study-level findings and limits: Fewer expanded clones were found on average in CD4+ than in CD8+ T cells.

On this clone itself: Its cognate antigen is unknown.

Germline V CDR1 and CDR2: SNHLY, FYNNEI. Trimming removed 1 base from V and 2 bases from J, with 11 bases in between. This CDR3 contains 15 residues. The repertoire was sequenced with immunoSEQ multiplex PCR; TCRdb's copy has only in-frame clones and lacks some. The sample has roughly 66,000 clones; 82% are singletons. This sample comprised CD4+ or CD8+ T cells sorted from blood, obtained in a trial of the OX40 agonist ivuxolimab. The gene calls are TRBV2 and TRBJ1-1; the D gene is possibly TRBD1 (6 bases). This clonotype originated in an adult with an advanced solid tumor such as melanoma, head and neck, liver or kidney cancer. The CDR3: CASSEEAGVNTEAFF. The CDR3 DNA reads as TGTGCCAGCAGTGAAGAGGCAGGGGTAAACACTGAAGCTTTCTTT.